This record covers a single T cell receptor (beta chain). These data are taken from a study of blood T cell repertoires in COVID-19. Turning to the study itself: The United States, Italy and Spain were the sources of the acute and convalescent COVID-19 samples. Nucleic acid was either cDNA or gDNA, and it came from T cells, B-cell-depleted T cells, or PBMCs.

As handled by the study authors: Amplification of reference gene primers was used by the study to estimate nucleated cell counts. Sequenced by immunoSEQ multiplex PCR; TCRdb stores in-frame clones only, minus some. V and J calls plus clone size are reproduced from that table; the DNA served to infer D and trimming. The sample yields 190,000 or so clones, 88% seen once. The sample was peripheral blood. This receptor was identified in a woman aged 30 to 39 with acute or convalescent COVID-19.

CDR3 in amino acids: CASTPTPAYEQYF. CDR3 DNA: TGTGCCAGCACCCCAACCCCGGCCTACGAGCAGTACTTC. The chain recombines TRBV28 with TRBJ2-7; D is ambiguous. This CDR3 region has 13 residues. Trimming shortened V by 7 bases and J by 2 bases, and 12 bases separated the two germline ends. Germline CDR1 and CDR2: MDHEN and SYDVKM.